A few counts support the clone carrying this T cell receptor beta chain. This record comes from a study of blood T cells in healthy people across ages. Per the germline V gene, CDR1 is SGDLS and CDR2 is YYNGEE. This CDR3 spans 15 amino acids. The ends lost 2 bases at V and 0 bases at J; junction bases unmatched: 2. Peripheral blood was drawn, around 9.4 milliliters per donor. Using a J-beta primer mix together with a sample-barcoded 5' primer, a second PCR was run for roughly 6 to 11 cycles. TCRdb called the 5' RACE reads again in MiXCR, with one record for every CDR3 protein. The sample lists about 1.4 million distinct CDR3 sequences; roughly 64% were seen once.

The chain carries TRBV9 and TRBJ1-1, with TRBD1 matching over 9 bases. The origin of this receptor is a man between 18 and 35 years old in good health. Sequences were obtained from blood. CDR3 nucleotide sequence: TGTGCCAGCAGCGTGACAGGGGGAATGAACACTGAAGCTTTCTTT. Protein sequence: CASSVTGGMNTEAFF.